The 30 T cell receptor beta chains in this list originate from one sample, sequenced in a study of T cells in Graves' hyperthyroidism and ophthalmopathy. RNA transcripts were the template for amplifying TCR beta CDR3 regions. Initially, a first-round RT-PCR of the TCR CDR3 employed the HTBI primer set. TCRdb analysed the multiplex PCR reads with MiXCR anew, one entry per CDR3 protein. The sample shows some 440,000 distinct CDR3 sequences, about a sixth of them seen only once. Sequencing input: blood. These receptor sequences come from a woman aged 18-30 years with Graves' hyperthyroidism.

This clonotype was seen at least ten times. This chain links TRBV27 with TRBJ2-7, with D possibly TRBD1 on 6 matching bases. There are 15 residues in the CDR3. V was shortened by 5 bases and J by 6 bases, with 20 bases between the two germline ends. Germline V CDR1 and CDR2: MNHEY, SMNVEV (reference sequence). The CDR3 reads CASSPRQELGREQYF. CDR3 nucleotide sequence: TGTGCCAGCAGTCCGAGACAGGAGCTTGGGCGCGAGCAGTACTTC.

This clonotype appeared a few times. The chain has TRBV6-5 and TRBJ2-4, with TRBD1 matching 9 bases. CDR1 and CDR2 from the germline V gene are MNHEY and SVGAGI. CDR3 length: 16 amino acids. Trimming at V came to 0 bases and at J to 1 base, leaving 1 base not matched to a gene. The CDR3 nucleotides read TGTGCCAGCAGTTACTCACAGGGGGCGGCCAAAAACATTCAGTACTTC. Translating gives CASSYSQGAAKNIQYF.

The chain couples TRBV19 to TRBJ1-1; D is unresolved. Germline V gene lookup returns CDR1 LNHDA and CDR2 SQIVND (reference sequence). The CDR3 is 12 amino acids. Trimming left V 3 bases short and J 4 bases short, with 6 bases between. The CDR3 region is CASSILGTEAFF. CDR3 nucleotide sequence: TGTGCCAGTAGTATTCTGGGCACTGAAGCTTTCTTT.

The V and J genes are TRBV7-8 and TRBJ1-2, with D hard to call. Germline assignment: CDR1 SGHVS and CDR2 FQNEAQ. The CDR3 totals 14 residues. Trimming cost V 2 bases and J 4 bases, with 11 bases left between them. CDR3 amino acids: CASSLLAGPYGYTF. In nucleotides, the CDR3 is TGTGCCAGCAGCTTACTGGCGGGCCCCTATGGCTACACCTTC.

Regarding this clonotype: This may be a read error: a much more frequent sequence differs by one nucleotide. The missing conserved phenylalanine or tryptophan at the end of this CDR3 makes a read error likely. The chain links TRBV5-5 to TRBJ2-3; D remains ambiguous. The ends were cut back, 2 bases at V and 0 bases at J, with 16 bases in the middle. The CDR3 extends over 17 amino acids. Germline assignment: CDR1 SGHKS and CDR2 YYEKEE (reference sequence). CDR3 amino acids: CASSFLGRFYSTDTQYC. The CDR3 DNA follows: TGTGCCAGCAGCTTTCTAGGCAGGTTCTATAGCACAGATACGCAGTATTGT.

This clonotype has at least ten counts. This chain links TRBV20-1 with TRBJ2-2; TRBD2 matches at 9 bases. Trimming took 5 bases from V and 2 from J; bases not matched to a gene: 9. The CDR3 has 16 residues. Looked up from germline, CDR1 is DFQATT and CDR2 is SNEGSKA (reference sequence). The CDR3 DNA reads TGCAGTGCTCCAAGGCTAGCGGGGCTCAACACCGGGGAGCTGTTTTTT. Translated, it gives CSAPRLAGLNTGELFF.

This clonotype has only a few counts. The chain carries TRBV6-2 or TRBV6-3 and TRBJ2-2; D is unresolved. The CDR3 is 13 amino acids. V was trimmed by 2 bases and J by 6 bases, leaving 7 bases between them. Germline V CDR1 and CDR2: MNHEY, SVGEGT. The CDR3 DNA is TGTGCCAGCAGTTACCTCGAAGCCGGGGAGCTGTTTTTT. Its protein product is CASSYLEAGELFF.

The table lists this clonotype with many counts. The rearrangement uses TRBV5-1 and TRBJ2-7; D perhaps matches TRBD1 (7 bases). This CDR3 is 15 amino acids long. CDR1 SGHRS and CDR2 YFSETQ come from the germline V gene. Trimming shortened V by 3 bases and J by 6 bases, and 19 bases separated the two germline ends. This CDR3 reads CASSSGDRAGGEQYF. The CDR3 DNA reads TGCGCCAGCAGCTCGGGAGACAGGGCAGGTGGCGAGCAGTACTTC.

Many counts were recorded for this clonotype. The chain employs TRBV2 and TRBJ1-4; D possibly corresponds to TRBD1 (5 bases). This CDR3 region has 13 residues. CDR1 is SNHLY and CDR2 is FYNNEI in the germline V gene. Trimming took 6 bases from V and 3 from J, leaving 8 bases between them. This chain's CDR3 is CASRGLPNEKLFF. Here the CDR3 DNA reads TGTGCCAGCAGGGGACTGCCTAATGAAAAACTGTTTTTT.

This clonotype was counted between two and nine times. The chain links TRBV25-1 to TRBJ2-2; D is uncertain. Trimming pared 5 bases from V and 3 bases from J, leaving 13 bases between. The germline gives CDR1 MGHDK, CDR2 SYGVNS. CDR3 size: 15 residues. The CDR3 nucleotides are TGTGCCAGCAGTACGGGCATACGGGACACCGGGGAGCTGTTTTTT. Residues: CASSTGIRDTGELFF.

This clonotype was seen repeatedly, ten times or more. The V and J genes are TRBV12-3 or TRBV12-4 and TRBJ1-2; D gene ambiguous. With 2 bases removed from V and 0 bases from J, the gap between germline ends came to 10 bases. The CDR3 runs to 15 residues. The CDR3 reads CASSLSPPANYGYTF. CDR3 bases: TGTGCCAGCAGTTTAAGTCCTCCGGCTAACTATGGCTACACCTTC.

The CDR3, as DNA: TGTGCCAGCAGTGATTGGATCTACAATGAGCAGTTCTTC. The encoded protein is CASSDWIYNEQFF. The rearrangement joins TRBV6-1 to TRBJ2-1; D is unresolved. Looked up from germline, CDR1 is MNHNS and CDR2 is SASEGT. Between the trimmed V and J ends, which lost 3 bases and 3 bases, there was a span of 6 bases. CDR3 length equals 13 residues.

This clonotype was counted only a few times. The chain joins TRBV5-4 to TRBJ2-5, with a weak D call TRBD2 (6 bases). CDR1 is SGHNT and CDR2 is YYREEE in the germline V gene (reference sequence). The CDR3 totals 13 residues. V was pared by 2 bases and J by 3 bases, with 8 bases between. The CDR3 sequence is CASSFGLKETQYF. CDR3 sequence (DNA): TGTGCCAGCAGCTTCGGACTAAAAGAGACCCAGTACTTC.

The V call is TRBV15, the J call TRBJ1-3, with D uncertain. The CDR3 sequence is 13 residues long. CDR1 is LNHNV and CDR2 is YYDKDF in the germline V gene (reference sequence). V lost 5 bases to trimming and J lost 4 bases, with 9 bases between them. Here the CDR3 reads CATSGSLGNTIYF. CDR3 nucleotides: TGTGCCACCAGCGGGAGTCTCGGAAACACCATATATTTT.

This clonotype has ten or more counts. The rearrangement links TRBV7-8 to TRBJ2-5; no clear D gene. The germline V gene has CDR1 SGHVS and CDR2 FQNEAQ. The CDR3 runs to 11 residues. Trimming removed 10 bases from V and 4 bases from J, with 10 bases in between. The CDR3 is CATRYLETQYF. DNA for the CDR3: TGTGCCACCCGCTACCTAGAGACCCAGTACTTC. Full variable domain (rest looked up from reference TRBV7-8 and TRBJ2-5): GAGVSQSPRYKVAKRGQDVALRCDPISGHVSLFWYQQALGQGPEFLTYFQNEAQLDKSGLPSDRFFAERPEGSVSTLKIQRTQQEDSAVYLCATRYLETQYFGPGTRLLVL.

This chain connects TRBV6-2 or TRBV6-3 to TRBJ1-5; 10 nucleotides line up with TRBD1. Germline assignment: CDR1 MNHEY and CDR2 SVGEGT. The J segment lost 5 bases and the V segment lost 6 bases, leaving 4 bases of the junction unmatched. The CDR3 sequence is 14 residues long. CDR3 sequence (DNA): TGTGCCAGCAGCCGGACAGGGGGTTATCAGCCCCAGCATTTT. This sequence encodes CASSRTGGYQPQHF.

In this sample, this clonotype turned up many times. This sequence joins TRBV20-1 and TRBJ2-3; 8 bases align to TRBD2. Germline V gene sequence: CDR1 DFQATT, CDR2 SNEGSKA (reference sequence). The CDR3 consists of 14 residues. After removal of 2 bases from V and 4 bases from J, the junction contained 5 bases not matched to a gene. In DNA, the CDR3 is TGCAGTGCTAGAAAGGGACTAGGTGCAGATACGCAGTATTTT. Translation: CSARKGLGADTQYF.

This clonotype was counted many times. The genes are TRBV4-3 and TRBJ1-1; possible D gene TRBD1, 5 bases. Germline CDR1 is LGHNA and CDR2 is YSLEER. The CDR3 contains 16 residues. Trimming shortened V by 1 base and J by 4 bases, and 16 bases separated the two germline ends. The chain's CDR3 is CASSQALGRGSTEAFF. The CDR3 nucleotides read TGCGCCAGCAGCCAAGCCTTGGGGAGGGGTTCCACTGAAGCTTTCTTT.

The chain has TRBV11-2 and TRBJ2-2, with D perhaps matching TRBD2 (6 bases). The CDR3 runs to 14 residues. Germline-derived CDR1 and CDR2 are SGHAT and FQNNGV. V was shortened by 4 bases and J by 6 bases, with 12 bases between the two germline ends. As DNA, the CDR3 is TGTGCCAGCAGCTCGACTAGGGGAGCCGGGGAGCTGTTTTTT. It encodes CASSSTRGAGELFF.

This clonotype was detected a few times. One end of the junction varies from germline; a read error may be responsible. CDR3 in amino acids: CASSLDEPTPSTINVQYF. The CDR3 bases are TGTGCCAGCAGCTTGGACGAACCGACCCCTTCGACAATAAACGTTCAGTACTTC. The chain combines TRBV5-5 with TRBJ2-4; D not resolved. The CDR3 contains 18 residues. Looked up from germline, CDR1 is SGHKS and CDR2 is YYEKEE (reference sequence).

This clonotype has ten or more counts. V is TRBV12-3 or TRBV12-4 and J is TRBJ1-2, with D perhaps matching TRBD1 (5 bases). The CDR3 sequence is 13 residues long. V lost 3 bases to trimming and J lost 1 base, with 6 bases between them. The CDR3 sequence: CASSFRGNYGYTF. CDR3 DNA sequence: TGTGCCAGCAGTTTTAGGGGTAACTATGGCTACACCTTC.

This chain connects TRBV19 to TRBJ2-2; the D call may be TRBD1 or TRBD2 (5 bases each). This CDR3 contains 15 residues. V was cut by 4 bases and J by 4 bases, with 13 bases left in between. The germline gives CDR1 LNHDA, CDR2 SQIVND (reference sequence). CDR3 nucleotide sequence: TGTGCCAGTAGTAATCAGGGAGTTCCCACCGGGGAGCTGTTTTTT. This gives the protein CASSNQGVPTGELFF.

This clonotype was seen repeatedly, ten times or more. This chain joins TRBV28 and TRBJ2-7; 10 nucleotides match TRBD1. The CDR3 is 16 amino acids. Germline loops: CDR1 MDHEN, CDR2 SYDVKM. Trimming cost V 6 bases and J 2 bases; bases outside gene matches: 10. CDR3: CASREETGTGAYEQYF. In nucleotides, the CDR3 is TGTGCCAGCAGGGAGGAGACCGGGACAGGGGCCTACGAGCAGTACTTC.

The rearrangement joins TRBV29-1 to TRBJ1-2; 10 bases are shared with TRBD1. V trimming: 5 bases; J trimming: 7 bases; junction bases outside the gene matches: 4. The germline V gene has CDR1 SQVTM and CDR2 ANQGSEA. This CDR3 region has 12 residues. DNA of the CDR3: TGCAGCGTTTCGGGACAGGGGACTGGCTACACCTTC. As protein: CSVSGQGTGYTF.

This clonotype appeared many times. The CDR3 protein is CASSPDRGLSTEAFF. The CDR3 DNA reads as TGTGCCAGCAGCCCGGATCGGGGACTGAGCACTGAAGCTTTCTTT. The chain has TRBV7-2 and TRBJ1-1, with D maybe TRBD1 (5 bases). Germline assignment: CDR1 SGHTA and CDR2 FQGNSA. The V gene lost 5 bases and the J gene lost 4 bases, with 17 bases spanning the gap. The CDR3 totals 15 residues.

V gene TRBV5-1 combines with J gene TRBJ2-1; perhaps D is TRBD1 or TRBD2 (5 bases each). This CDR3 spans 14 amino acids. The ends were cut back, 2 bases at V and 5 bases at J, with 11 bases in the middle. The germline CDR1 and CDR2 sequences are SGHRS and YFSETQ. The CDR3 DNA sequence: TGCGCCAGCAGCTTAGACGGGACCAACAATGAGCAGTTCTTC. Protein: CASSLDGTNNEQFF.

The table lists this clonotype with a few counts. The chain links TRBV19 to TRBJ2-5, with 10 bases matching TRBD2. V lost 6 bases and J lost 5; bases outside the gene matches: 6. The germline gives CDR1 LNHDA, CDR2 SQIVND (reference sequence). The CDR3 totals 14 residues. The chain's CDR3 is CASRPSGSTETQYF. The DNA of the CDR3 is TGTGCCAGTAGACCTAGCGGGAGTACGGAGACCCAGTACTTC.

This clonotype came up many times. The CDR3 nucleotides read TGTGCCAGCAGTTACTCACTGACAGCAGCGGGGGCGAACAATGAGCAGTTCTTC. This encodes CASSYSLTAAGANNEQFF. The chain employs TRBV6-2 or TRBV6-3 and TRBJ2-1, with 8 bases identical to TRBD2. Germline V gives CDR1 MNHEY, CDR2 SVGEGT. Trimming at V came to 0 bases and at J to 5 bases, leaving 12 bases not matched to a gene. The CDR3 runs to 18 residues.

This clonotype was seen many times. This chain uses TRBV2 with TRBJ1-1; no clear D gene. CDR1 and CDR2 (germline): SNHLY, FYNNEI. Trimming took 8 bases from V and 1 from J, leaving 8 bases between them. This CDR3 has 12 amino acids. CDR3 sequence: CASYYRNTEAFF. CDR3 nucleotide sequence: TGTGCCAGCTATTACAGGAACACTGAAGCTTTCTTT.

V is TRBV6-2 or TRBV6-3 and J is TRBJ1-5; D perhaps matches TRBD1 (5 bases). Trimming shortened V by 7 bases and J by 4 bases, and 20 bases separated the two germline ends. CDR3 size: 16 residues. Germline V gives CDR1 MNHEY, CDR2 SVGEGT. The CDR3 spells CASTRDLEVGNQPQHF. The CDR3 DNA sequence: TGTGCCAGCACCCGGGACCTCGAGGTTGGGAATCAGCCCCAGCATTTT.